This T cell receptor beta chain stems from a study of blood T cell repertoires in COVID-19. Looking at the study overall: COVID-19 samples, acute and convalescent, were from the United States, Italy and Spain. PBMCs, B-cell-depleted T cells, or T cells were the source of the cDNA or gDNA that made up the material.

CDR3 length: 13 residues. Germline CDR1 and CDR2: GTSNPN and SVGIG (reference sequence). V was pared by 4 bases and J by 5 bases, with 6 bases of the junction left unmatched. In the authors' methods: Reference gene primer amplification gave estimated nucleated cell counts. Measured with immunoSEQ multiplex PCR; TCRdb has only the in-frame clones, and not every one. V and J calls and clone size follow that table, whereas D and trimming were derived from the DNA. The sample lists 210,000 or so clones; 92% were seen once. This clone was seen only once. The sequence was obtained from a man aged 30 to 45 with acute or convalescent COVID-19. The rearrangement joins TRBV30 to TRBJ2-5, with 8 bases fitting TRBD2. Input material: peripheral blood. CDR3 nucleotides: TGTGCCTGGAATGGGCTAGCGGGCGAGACCCAGTACTTC. Amino acid sequence: CAWNGLAGETQYF.